Following are 30 T cell receptor beta chains from one sample sequenced in a study of blood T cell repertoires in COVID-19. Some clones are missing from TCRdb's copy, which holds only in-frame ones; the method was immunoSEQ multiplex PCR. The sample consists of 250,000 or so clones, around 83% of them appearing once. Material: peripheral blood. These receptors came from a woman in her forties who had recovered from COVID-19.

The rearrangement uses TRBV2 and TRBJ1-5; D is unresolved. CDR1 and CDR2 from the germline V gene are SNHLY and FYNNEI. The CDR3 contains 13 residues. The V and J ends lost 6 bases and 3 bases respectively, with 9 bases between them. The CDR3 DNA follows: TGTGCCAGCAGGAACAATAACAATCAGCCCCAGCATTTT. Protein: CASRNNNNQPQHF.

The chain has TRBV3-1 (or the pseudogene TRBV3-2) and TRBJ1-1; TRBD1 is a possible D gene (5 bases). The CDR3 extends over 15 amino acids. Germline V gives CDR1 LGHDT, CDR2 YNNKEL (reference sequence). The V gene lost 4 bases and the J gene lost 2 bases, with 14 bases spanning the gap. CDR3 residues: CASSLGGGANTEAFF. The CDR3 bases are TGTGCCAGCAGCCTCGGCGGAGGGGCCAACACTGAAGCTTTCTTT.

The rearrangement links TRBV19 to TRBJ1-4, with no clear D. CDR3 length equals 14 residues. Germline loops: CDR1 LNHDA, CDR2 SQIVND (reference sequence). V was trimmed by 4 bases and J by 0 bases, leaving 6 bases between them. DNA for the CDR3: TGTGCCAGTAGTACACAAGCAACTAATGAAAAACTGTTTTTT. It translates to CASSTQATNEKLFF. The full variable domain, completed using reference TRBV19 and TRBJ1-4, is DGGITQSPKYLFRKEGQNVTLSCEQNLNHDAMYWYRQDPGQGLRLIYYSQIVNDFQKGDIAEGYSVSREKKESFPLTVTSAQKNPTAFYLCASSTQATNEKLFFGSGTQLSVL.

This chain connects TRBV3-1 (or the pseudogene TRBV3-2) to TRBJ2-7; D gene uncertain. The CDR3 is made up of 12 amino acids. Trimming removed 4 bases at V and 5 bases at J, with 9 bases between. Germline assignment: CDR1 LGHDT and CDR2 YNNKEL (reference sequence). The CDR3 DNA reads as TGTGCCAGCAGCCCCCGAGGCGACGAGCAGTACTTC. It translates to CASSPRGDEQYF.

The table lists this clone with a count of one. V and J are TRBV11-3 and TRBJ2-1, with TRBD2 as a possible D gene (6 bases). This CDR3 region has 15 residues. Trimming left V 1 base short and J 7 bases short, with 14 bases between. From germline, CDR1 is SGHNT and CDR2 YENEEA. CDR3 DNA: TGTGCCAGCAGCTTAGGTATTGGGGGGTTAAATGAGCAGTTCTTC. Its translation is CASSLGIGGLNEQFF.

This clone was picked up one time. The J gene is TRBJ1-4, the V gene TRBV18; maybe TRBD1 (5 bases). Per the germline V gene, CDR1 is KGHSH and CDR2 is LQKENI. Trimming shortened V by 4 bases and J by 6 bases, and 12 bases separated the two germline ends. The CDR3 totals 14 residues. The CDR3 loop is CASSLTSGDEKLFF. Written as DNA, the CDR3 is TGTGCCAGCTCACTCACCTCGGGGGATGAAAAACTGTTTTTT.

The CDR3 here is CASSSRTGDSPLHF. The CDR3 DNA follows: TGTGCCAGCAGTTCCCGGACAGGGGATTCACCCCTCCACTTT. This chain links TRBV6-5 with TRBJ1-6, with 9 positions matching TRBD1. The germline V gene encodes CDR1 MNHEY and CDR2 SVGAGI. The CDR3 has 14 amino acids. The V segment lost 4 bases and the J segment 8 bases; nucleotides outside the gene matches: 3.

Comment on this clone: Other DNA sequences of this sample code for an identical CDR3. The chain is built from TRBV5-6 and TRBJ1-1; D is ambiguous. Between the trimmed V and J ends, which lost 0 bases and 7 bases, there was a span of 4 bases. The germline CDR1 and CDR2 sequences are SGHDT and YYEEEE. The CDR3 extends over 11 amino acids. DNA for the CDR3: TGTGCCAGCAGCTTGGGTCTTGAAGCTTTCTTT. Translating it yields CASSLGLEAFF.

This chain joins TRBV4-1 and TRBJ2-2; 9 nucleotides agree with TRBD1. The CDR3 is 15 residues long. The germline V gene encodes CDR1 MGHRA and CDR2 YSYEKL. After removal of 3 bases from V and 4 bases from J, the junction contained 3 bases not matched to a gene. CDR3 amino acids: CASSQLTGGTGELFF. In DNA, the CDR3 is TGCGCCAGCAGCCAGCTGACAGGGGGCACCGGGGAGCTGTTTTTT.

This CDR3 reads CASSPGQRRNTIYF. The CDR3 DNA reads TGTGCCAGCTCACCAGGACAGCGAAGAAACACCATATATTTT. The chain has TRBV18 and TRBJ1-3; D might be TRBD1 (6 bases). Germline loops: CDR1 KGHSH, CDR2 LQKENI. The CDR3 has 14 amino acids. V lost 2 bases and J 5 bases, leaving 10 bases between the germline ends.

V usage is TRBV30 and J usage is TRBJ1-2; 8 bases map to TRBD1. This CDR3 spans 13 amino acids. The trim removed 4 bases at V and 5 bases at J, leaving 6 bases unmatched. From germline, CDR1 is GTSNPN and CDR2 SVGIG (reference sequence). The CDR3 protein is CAWNTGGGYGYTF. The CDR3, as DNA: TGTGCCTGGAATACAGGGGGTGGGTATGGCTACACCTTC.

The chain recombines TRBV5-6 with TRBJ1-1; D is possibly TRBD1 (5 bases). The V and J ends lost 0 bases and 0 bases respectively, with 12 bases between them. The CDR3 has 16 amino acids. From germline, CDR1 is SGHDT and CDR2 YYEEEE. The CDR3 bases are TGTGCCAGCAGCTTGGCCGGACATTACATGAACACTGAAGCTTTCTTT. The encoded protein is CASSLAGHYMNTEAFF.

J is TRBJ2-3 and V is TRBV7-3; D not certain. The germline V gene encodes CDR1 SGHTA and CDR2 FQGTGA. The CDR3 spans 13 residues. V lost 5 bases, J lost 4 bases, and 10 bases lay in between. The CDR3 sequence: CASSLYSADTQYF. CDR3 DNA: TGTGCCAGCAGCCTCTATAGTGCAGATACGCAGTATTTT.

The sample holds a few counts of this clone. The chain links TRBV9 to TRBJ1-1; D is uncertain. With 1 base removed from V and 0 bases from J, the gap between germline ends came to 10 bases. This CDR3 region has 15 residues. Germline CDR1 and CDR2: SGDLS and YYNGEE. The CDR3 coding sequence is TGTGCCAGCAGCGTATATCCGGACTTGAACACTGAAGCTTTCTTT. Its translation: CASSVYPDLNTEAFF. The full variable domain, with the rest looked up from reference TRBV9 and TRBJ1-1, is DSGVTQTPKHLITATGQRVTLRCSPRSGDLSVYWYQQSLDQGLQFLIQYYNGEERAKGNILERFSAQQFPDLHSELNLSSLELGDSALYFCASSVYPDLNTEAFFGQGTRLTVV.

The chain joins TRBV28 to TRBJ1-2, with TRBD1 as a possible D gene (5 bases). CDR3 length: 16 residues. The V end was cut by 4 bases, the J end by 4 bases, with 19 bases between. Germline V CDR1 and CDR2: MDHEN, SYDVKM. The CDR3 spells CASSSPGTGDLYGYTF. CDR3 nucleotide sequence: TGTGCCAGCAGTTCCCCCGGGACTGGGGACCTCTATGGCTACACCTTC.

The genes are TRBV4-2 and TRBJ2-3; the match to TRBD1 covers 11 bases. Germline lookup yields CDR1 LGHNA and CDR2 YNFKEQ. Unmatched junction bases numbered 2, after V lost 6 bases and J lost 3 bases. The CDR3 is 14 amino acids. CDR3 DNA sequence: TGTGCCAGCAGAGGGACAGGGGGGACAGATACGCAGTATTTT. Amino acid sequence: CASRGTGGTDTQYF.

The chain has TRBV5-1 and TRBJ2-2; D gene uncertain. Germline CDR1 SGHRS, CDR2 YFSETQ. The V gene lost 3 bases and the J gene lost 0 bases, with 9 bases spanning the gap. CDR3 length: 15 amino acids. As DNA, the CDR3 is TGCGCCAGCAGCTCCCGGAGCGCGAACACCGGGGAGCTGTTTTTT. Protein product: CASSSRSANTGELFF.

The chain has TRBV20-1 and TRBJ2-5; no definite D call. The CDR3 spans 11 residues. From germline, CDR1 is DFQATT and CDR2 SNEGSKA (reference sequence). The V gene lost 5 bases and the J gene lost 5 bases, with 9 bases spanning the gap. The CDR3 here is CSALSLETQYF. In nucleotides, the CDR3 is TGCAGTGCTCTTTCACTGGAGACCCAGTACTTC.

The chain uses TRBV7-2 and TRBJ2-5; tentatively, D is TRBD1 (6 bases). V was trimmed by 6 bases and J by 4 bases, leaving 18 bases between them. Germline loops: CDR1 SGHTA, CDR2 FQGNSA. The CDR3 is 15 residues long. The chain's CDR3 is CASSYQGGEAETQYF. Written as DNA, the CDR3 is TGTGCCAGCAGTTATCAAGGGGGAGAAGCAGAGACCCAGTACTTC. The full variable domain, with the rest looked up from reference TRBV7-2 and TRBJ2-5, is GAGVSQSPSNKVTEKGKDVELRCDPISGHTALYWYRQSLGQGLEFLIYFQGNSAPDKSGLPSDRFSAERTGGSVSTLTIQRTQQEDSAVYLCASSYQGGEAETQYFGPGTRLLVL.

In this sample, this clone turned up a few times. The rearrangement joins TRBV11-2 to TRBJ1-1; D is uncertain. V dropped 2 bases and J dropped 1 base, with 11 bases sitting between them. The CDR3 length is 15 residues. Per germline, CDR1 SGHAT and CDR2 FQNNGV. DNA for the CDR3: TGTGCCAGCAGCTTAACTCCCCTGAGGAACACTGAAGCTTTCTTT. Amino acid sequence: CASSLTPLRNTEAFF.

V and J are TRBV2 and TRBJ1-1, with 7 positions matching TRBD1. CDR3 length: 14 residues. CDR1 is SNHLY, CDR2 FYNNEI, per germline. V was pared by 6 bases and J by 1 base, with 5 bases of the junction left unmatched. CDR3 sequence: CASRRDRPNTEAFF. In nucleotides, the CDR3 is TGTGCCAGCAGAAGGGACAGACCGAACACTGAAGCTTTCTTT.

The chain employs TRBV5-1 and TRBJ2-7; weak D call: TRBD1 (6 bases). With 3 bases removed from V and 1 base from J, the gap between germline ends came to 20 bases. The CDR3 is 17 amino acids. Germline CDR1 reads SGHRS; CDR2 reads YFSETQ. The CDR3 spells CASSWGLHRGGSYEQYF. CDR3 sequence (DNA): TGCGCCAGCAGCTGGGGGCTCCATCGGGGCGGATCCTACGAGCAGTACTTC.

The genes are TRBV11-2 and TRBJ2-7, with 8 bases that match TRBD2. Germline V gene lookup returns CDR1 SGHAT and CDR2 FQNNGV. The J segment lost 2 bases and the V segment lost 1 base, leaving 4 bases of the junction unmatched. This CDR3 is built from 15 residues. CDR3 protein: CASSLGAGGPYEQYF. CDR3 bases: TGTGCCAGCAGCTTAGGGGCGGGGGGCCCCTACGAGCAGTACTTC.

The gene calls are TRBV5-1 and TRBJ1-1; weak D call: TRBD1 (6 bases). The CDR3 loop spans 14 amino acids. CDR1 SGHRS and CDR2 YFSETQ come from the germline V gene. Trimming removed 5 bases from V and 2 bases from J, with 13 bases in between. CDR3 bases: TGCGCCAGCAGGGCGGGGGCATCAAACACTGAAGCTTTCTTT. This translates into CASRAGASNTEAFF.

Only one count was recorded for this clone. The V call is TRBV3-1 (or the pseudogene TRBV3-2), the J call TRBJ1-1, with unresolved D. Germline CDR1 LGHDT, CDR2 YNNKEL (reference sequence). V was cut by 0 bases and J by 0 bases, with 11 bases left in between. The CDR3 is made up of 16 amino acids. CDR3: CASSQDPLRVNTEAFF. CDR3 nucleotide sequence: TGTGCCAGCAGCCAAGATCCCCTTAGAGTGAACACTGAAGCTTTCTTT.

The V gene is TRBV11-2, the J gene TRBJ2-5; possible D gene TRBD2, 5 bases. This CDR3 spans 12 amino acids. The germline V gene encodes CDR1 SGHAT and CDR2 FQNNGV. Trimming removed 5 bases at V and 6 bases at J, with 10 bases between. CDR3 DNA: TGTGCCAGCAGCACAACCGGGAAGACCCAGTACTTC. Amino acids: CASSTTGKTQYF.

V is TRBV5-5 and J is TRBJ2-7; a weak D match, TRBD1 (6 bases). V lost 4 bases and J 5 bases, leaving 16 bases between the germline ends. CDR3 length: 14 residues. In germline, CDR1 is SGHKS, CDR2 YYEKEE (reference sequence). The CDR3 DNA follows: TGTGCCAGCAGCCCCGGGACAACCGTCGACGAGCAGTACTTC. Protein: CASSPGTTVDEQYF.

This clone was found many times. The chain has TRBV5-4 and TRBJ1-5; no reliable D call. The CDR3 totals 12 residues. The V end lost 2 bases, the J end lost 4 bases, and 4 bases lay between the germline ends. The V gene's germline CDR1 is SGHNT and CDR2 YYREEE (reference sequence). The CDR3 coding sequence is TGTGCCAGCAGCTTCGGGAATCAGCCCCAGCATTTT. Residues: CASSFGNQPQHF.

The V gene is TRBV7-2, the J gene TRBJ1-2, with D possibly being TRBD1 (6 bases). Germline CDR1 reads SGHTA; CDR2 reads FQGNSA. V shed 1 base and J shed 0 bases, with 15 bases lying between them. This CDR3 has 17 amino acids. The CDR3 reads CASSLVGGYYANYGYTF. DNA of the CDR3: TGTGCCAGCAGCTTAGTAGGGGGTTATTACGCTAACTATGGCTACACCTTC.

The CDR3 region is CASSLPGASVSTDTQYF. For the CDR3, the DNA is TGTGCCAGCAGCCTACCTGGGGCTAGCGTAAGCACAGATACGCAGTATTTT. The gene calls are TRBV5-6 and TRBJ2-3; a weak D match, TRBD2 (6 bases). V lost 4 bases and J 0 bases, leaving 18 bases between the germline ends. Per the germline V gene, CDR1 is SGHDT and CDR2 is YYEEEE. The CDR3 loop spans 17 amino acids.